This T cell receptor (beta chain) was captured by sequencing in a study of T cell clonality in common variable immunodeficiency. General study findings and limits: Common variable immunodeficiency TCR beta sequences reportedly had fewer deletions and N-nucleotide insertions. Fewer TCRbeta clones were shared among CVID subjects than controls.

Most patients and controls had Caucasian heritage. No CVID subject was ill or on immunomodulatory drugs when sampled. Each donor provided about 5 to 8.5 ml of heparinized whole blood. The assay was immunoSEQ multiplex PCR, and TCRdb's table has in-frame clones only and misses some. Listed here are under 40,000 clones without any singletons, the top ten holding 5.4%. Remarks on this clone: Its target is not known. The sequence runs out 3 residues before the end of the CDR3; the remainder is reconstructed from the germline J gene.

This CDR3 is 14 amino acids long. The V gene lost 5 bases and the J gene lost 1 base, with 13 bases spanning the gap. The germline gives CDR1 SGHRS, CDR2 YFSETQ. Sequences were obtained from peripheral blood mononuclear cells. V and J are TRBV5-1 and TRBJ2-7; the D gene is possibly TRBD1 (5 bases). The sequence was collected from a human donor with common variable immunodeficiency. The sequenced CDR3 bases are TGCGCCAGCAGAATGGGGCATCAATCCTACGAG. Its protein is CASRMGHQSYE. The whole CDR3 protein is CASRMGHQSYEQYF.